This is a list of T cell receptor beta chains from one sample in a study of tumor-infiltrating lymphocytes in primary liver carcinoma. TCRdb itself ran the multiplex PCR reads through MiXCR, one entry per CDR3 protein. The sample consists of roughly 200,000 distinct CDR3 sequences, around four fifths of them appearing once. The sample consisted of tumor tissue from primary liver carcinoma. The source of these receptors is a man in his forties or fifties with primary liver carcinoma and hepatitis B virus infection. The CDR3 runs from the conserved cysteine through the conserved F or W. D genes are given only for firm matches. Part of the rows lack a size; the others show once, few, many or a class for expanded clones.

TRBV28	NA	TRBJ2-4	NA	CASRPGLGLAKNIHYF	TGTGCTAGCAGGCCCGGGTTAGGGTTAGCCAAAAACATTCATTACTTC
TRBV24-1	NA	TRBJ2-1	few	CATSEYSTTSSYNERFF	TGTGCCACCAGTGAATATTCTACGACTAGTTCCTACAATGAGCGGTTCTTC
TRBV5-1	NA	TRBJ2-5	NA	CTSSLAASQESQYF	TGCACCAGCAGCTTGGCCGCCAGCCAAGAGTCCCAGTACTTC
TRBV6-5	NA	TRBJ2-7	NA	CASSLRAVSTYEQYF	TGTGCCAGCAGCCTGCGTGCGGTGAGCACCTACGAGCAGTACTTC
TRBV11-2	TRBD2	TRBJ2-3	NA	CANSLDPGETSTDTHYF	TGTGCTAACAGCTTAGATCCGGGGGAGACTAGCACAGATACGCATTATTTT
TRBV5-1	TRBD2	TRBJ2-1	NA	CTSSLTLGRGHNEEFF	TGCACCAGCAGCTTGACCCTAGGGAGGGGCCACAATGAGGAGTTCTTC
TRBV11-2	NA	TRBJ2-1	NA	CASTFFTQSSYNEQFF	TGTGCCAGCACTTTTTTTACTCAGAGCTCCTACAATGAGCAGTTCTTC
TRBV6-1	NA	TRBJ2-3	once	CARRLTDTQYF	TGTGCCCGTCGCCTTACAGATACGCAATATTTT
TRBV5-4	NA	TRBJ2-4	many	CASSSGQRDIQYF	TGTGCCAGCAGCTCCGGACAGAGGGACATTCAGTACTTC
TRBV11-1	TRBD2	TRBJ2-4	NA	CASSFPGTSGTKNINYF	TGTGCCAGCAGCTTTCCCGGGACTAGCGGGACCAAAAATATTAACTATTTC
TRBV2	NA	TRBJ1-1	few	CASSEGRTDTEAFF	TGTGCCAGCAGTGAAGGAAGGACAGACACTGAAGCTTTCTTT
TRBV6-6	NA	TRBJ1-2	NA	CASSEGPAGGGYDYTF	TGTGCCAGCAGCGAAGGTCCAGCCGGAGGAGGATATGACTACACCTTC
TRBV29-1	NA	TRBJ1-2	once	CSVSLDGYYYRYTF	TGCAGCGTTTCACTTGACGGGTACTACTATCGTTACACCTTC
TRBV12-3/TRBV12-4	NA	TRBJ2-2	NA	CAYSYSVGTGELFF	TGTGCCTACAGTTATTCCGTGGGCACCGGGGAGCTGTTTTTT
TRBV10-2	NA	TRBJ2-6	NA	CASSWTNVLTF	TGCGCGAGCAGTTGGACCAACGTCCTGACCTTC
TRBV6-6	NA	TRBJ2-5	NA	CATSPQETQYF	TGTGCCACCAGTCCTCAAGAGACACAGTACTTC
TRBV20-1	TRBD2	TRBJ2-1	NA	CSARDPRGSGNKQFF	TGCAGTGCTAGAGATCCCCGCGGGAGCGGCAATAAGCAGTTCTTC
TRBV11-2	TRBD2	TRBJ2-3	NA	CTSSLETGRVGDTQYF	TGTACCAGCAGCCTGGAAACTGGGAGGGTCGGAGACACGCAGTATTTT
TRBV11-2	NA	TRBJ2-3	NA	CGRSIDSLGTDTQYF	TGTGGCAGGAGCATAGATTCTCTGGGAACAGATACGCAGTATTTT
TRBV12-3/TRBV12-4	NA	TRBJ1-2	many	CASSYGPRRGYTF	TGTGCCAGCAGCTATGGACCCCGGCGGGGCTACACCTTC
TRBV5-4	TRBD2	TRBJ2-3	NA	CASSFLQREGDTQYF	TGTGCCAGCAGTTTTCTCCAGCGGGAGGGAGATACGCAGTATTTT
TRBV29-1	TRBD2	TRBJ2-6	NA	CRVGGTSGSLSGVNVLTF	TGCAGGGTTGGAGGGACTAGCGGGAGCCTCTCTGGGGTCAACGTCCTGACTTTC
TRBV29-1	NA	TRBJ1-2	NA	CSDDSGYVYTF	TGCAGCGACGACAGCGGCTATGTCTACACTTTC
TRBV11-2	NA	TRBJ2-6	NA	CTTQRPRSAANVLTF	TGTACCACCCAGCGGCCACGCTCTGCGGCCAACGTCCTGACTTTC
TRBV11-2	NA	TRBJ1-5	NA	CVSSLVVTGSNQPQHF	TGTGTCAGCAGCTTAGTGGTAACAGGGAGCAATCAGCCCCAGCATTTT
TRBV12-3/TRBV12-4	TRBD2	TRBJ2-5	NA	CASSWAGEESQYF	TGTGCCAGCAGTTGGGCGGGGGAAGAGAGTCAGTACTTC
TRBV5-5	NA	TRBJ2-3	NA	CASSLTGSESQYF	TGTGCCAGCAGCTTAACGGGGTCGGAGTCCCAGTATTTT
TRBV12-5	NA	TRBJ2-1	NA	CVTGLRWGEQFF	TGTGTTACTGGTCTGCGATGGGGTGAGCAGTTCTTC
TRBV4-1	NA	TRBJ2-7	NA	CASSQGRHGYEQYF	TGCGCCAGCAGCCAAGGTAGACATGGCTACGAGCAGTATTTC
TRBV2	NA	TRBJ2-2	NA	CASSIVANTGELFF	TGTGCCAGCAGTATAGTGGCGAACACCGGGGAGCTGTTTTTT
TRBV6-2/TRBV6-3	TRBD2	TRBJ2-3	NA	CASSYTPAGGSYYF	TGTGCCAGCAGTTACACCCCAGCGGGAGGCTCATATTATTTC
TRBV11-2	NA	TRBJ2-6	NA	CATHWPRSGVNVLTF	TGTGCCACCCACTGGCCGCGCTCTGGGGTCAATGTCCTGACTTTC
TRBV6-6	TRBD1	TRBJ2-5	NA	CDSSRTTGNGETQYF	TGTGACAGCAGTCGAACGACAGGGAACGGAGAGACCCAGTACTTC
TRBV11-2	NA	TRBJ1-5	NA	CAGSLVGVTGSNQSQHF	TGTGCCGGCAGCTTAGTAGGGGTAACAGGAAGCAATCAGTCCCAGCATTTT
TRBV5-4	NA	TRBJ2-5	NA	CASSFGRGGETQYF	TGTGCCAGTAGCTTCGGCAGGGGCGGAGAGACCCAGTACTTC
TRBV4-3	NA	TRBJ2-1	NA	CASSQDRSVMHNEQFF	TGCGCCAGTAGCCAAGATCGGAGCGTGATGCACAATGAGCAGTTCTTC
TRBV4-1	NA	TRBJ2-7	NA	CASSQVGLNSYEQYF	TGTGCTAGCAGCCAAGTCGGGCTCAACTCCTACGAGCAGTACTTC
TRBV4-3	NA	TRBJ2-1	NA	CDSSQGRTNNKQFF	TGCGACAGCAGCCAGGGCAGGACCAACAATAAGCAGTTCTTC
TRBV11-2	NA	TRBJ2-1	NA	CASSPLQRSSYNVQFF	TGTGCTAGCAGCCCGCTTCAGCGGAGCTCCTACAATGTGCAGTTCTTC
TRBV11-2	NA	TRBJ1-1	many	CASSLEWGGEAFF	TGTGCCAGCAGCTTAGAATGGGGGGGTGAAGCTTTCTTT
TRBV29-1	TRBD1	TRBJ1-2	NA	CIVGQTSSYTF	TGCATCGTGGGACAGACATCAAGCTACACCTTC
TRBV6-1	NA	TRBJ2-3	once	CVSTAQRAASTDTQCF	TGTGTCAGCACCGCCCAGCGGGCGGCTAGCACAGATACGCAGTGTTTT
TRBV6-1	NA	TRBJ2-7	once	CATHRGFTGEQYF	TGTGCCACCCATCGGGGGTTTACCGGGGAGCAGTACTTC
TRBV4-2	TRBD1	TRBJ1-3	NA	CASSQGRDRGLTLSENTIYF	TGTGCCAGCAGCCAAGGCCGGGACAGGGGGCTTACTCTCTCTGAGAACACCATATATTTT
TRBV14	NA	TRBJ1-5	NA	CASGLSRSDRQHF	TGCGCCAGCGGCCTAAGCAGGTCAGATAGGCAGCATTTT
TRBV6-1	TRBD1	TRBJ2-7	NA	CASTRTGSYNQYF	TGTGCCAGCACCCGGACAGGTTCCTACAATCAGTACTTC
TRBV14	NA	TRBJ2-1	NA	CATSAVAGWVNNEQCF	TGTGCCACCAGTGCCGTAGCTGGATGGGTAAACAATGAGCAGTGCTTC
TRBV24-1	TRBD1	TRBJ2-1	many	CATSDPLGQEYNEQFF	TGTGCCACCAGTGATCCCCTGGGACAGGAGTACAATGAGCAGTTCTTC
TRBV7-3	NA	TRBJ2-1	NA	CVSSIGAGSYNEQFF	TGTGTCAGCAGCATAGGCGCGGGCTCCTACAATGAGCAGTTCTTC
TRBV29-1	NA	TRBJ2-5	NA	CSVQEAETQYF	TGCAGCGTCCAGGAGGCAGAAACCCAGTACTTC